This T cell receptor beta chain is drawn from a study of CD8 T cells in ankylosing spondylitis. With V trimmed by 1 base and J by 8 bases, 7 bases remained unmatched. CDR1 is MNHNS, CDR2 SASEGT, per germline. The CDR3 loop spans 15 amino acids. This clonotype has at least ten counts. It was by quantitative 5'-RACE with molecular barcodes that TCR beta libraries were made. In TCRdb, the 5' RACE reads were re-called with MiXCR into one record per CDR3 protein. The sample consists of about 140,000 distinct CDR3 sequences, about 10% of them appearing once. The TCR was taken from a female donor with ankylosing spondylitis or in good health (not recorded which). The rearrangement links TRBV6-1 to TRBJ2-1, with 8 bases that match TRBD2. The sequencing input was blood, either unsorted or a sorted T cell fraction (not recorded which). The CDR3 loop reads CASSEGTGGPYEQFF. In DNA, the CDR3 is TGTGCCAGCAGTGAAGGCACGGGAGGGCCCTATGAGCAGTTCTTC.